This T cell receptor (beta chain) is drawn from a study of blood T cell repertoires in COVID-19 (dated by TCRdb to 2019 to 2021). Turning to the overall study: Collaborator samples came from the United States, Italy and Spain and covered acute and convalescent phases of COVID-19. Deeply sampled blood TCRbeta repertoires from subjects exposed to, actively infected with, or recovered from COVID-19 were included in the dataset. The material from the prospective study consisted of cDNA or gDNA derived from T cells, B-cell-depleted T cells, or PBMCs. Where available, HLA class I and class II types were taken from metadata supplied by the sample provider and were not determined by assay-based typing. The repertoires were made available in a free public database intended to serve as a resource for research on the immune response to SARS-CoV-2. The samples were drawn from the first 160 participants of the ongoing ImmuneRACE study and from 950 to 1,500 subjects provided by 6 global collaborators. Sample metadata almost always included a de-identified subject ID, COVID-19 status, age in years and sex. The paper's findings and limits, for the study overall: The quantity of clinical and demographic metadata differed by source and by participant and was supplied without curation.

As for this clone: Its recognized antigen is unknown. Per-nucleotide qualities are absent, and no much larger clonotype sits a single base away.

Whole blood was collected in K2EDTA tubes by collaborating institutions according to the institutions' own protocols. For TCRbeta analysis, collaborator samples were shipped as frozen whole blood, as isolated PBMCs, or as DNA extracted from either sample type. A distance of 3 bases separates the germline ends of V and J, which lose 3 bases and 0 bases respectively. CDR1 is given as KGHSH and CDR2 as LQKENI, both from the germline V gene. The CDR3 numbers 13 residues from cysteine through phenylalanine. The kept DNA is CDR3 alone, 39 bases in frame from the first base. TCRbeta CDR3 regions were amplified from genomic DNA using the immunoSEQ Assay, a bias-controlled multiplex PCR. The paper's processing steps were these. The number of nucleated cells in each sample was estimated by amplification of reference gene primers within the assay. To quantify the absolute abundance of each unique TCRbeta CDR3 rearrangement, sequence reads were collapsed and filtered. For each sample, productive Simpson clonality was calculated by taking the square root of Simpson's diversity index across productive rearrangements. TCRdb retrieved this table from immuneACCESS and kept in-frame rearrangements only. Not all clones are present; in checked studies, unresolved V genes account for under half, and no reason is known for the remainder. Clone size and the V and J calls come from that table; the DNA yielded D and trimming. The sample yields more than 80,000 clones; about two thirds were counted once. The top ten clonotypes cover 0.9% of the sample.

The V gene is TRBV18 and the J gene is TRBJ2-1, with the D gene too uncertain to name. The clonotype originates from a human donor with acute or convalescent COVID-19. The donor label of this sample is uncertain. The sample comprised peripheral blood. In nucleotides, the sequence is TGTGCCAGCTCACCTTACTCCTACAATGAGCAGTTCTTC. Translated, this gives CASSPYSYNEQFF.